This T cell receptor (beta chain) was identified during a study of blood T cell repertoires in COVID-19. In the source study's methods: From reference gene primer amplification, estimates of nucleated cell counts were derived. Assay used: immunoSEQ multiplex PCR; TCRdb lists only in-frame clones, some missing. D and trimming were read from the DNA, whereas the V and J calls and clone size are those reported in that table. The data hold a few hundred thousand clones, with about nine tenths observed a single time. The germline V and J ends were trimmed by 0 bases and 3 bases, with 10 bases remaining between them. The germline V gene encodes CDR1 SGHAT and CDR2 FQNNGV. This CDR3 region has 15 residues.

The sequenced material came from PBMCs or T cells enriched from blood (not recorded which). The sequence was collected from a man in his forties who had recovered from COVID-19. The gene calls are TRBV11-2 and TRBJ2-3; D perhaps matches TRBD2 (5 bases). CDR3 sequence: CASSLDRGMTDTQYF. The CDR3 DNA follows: TGTGCCAGCAGCTTAGACCGGGGTATGACAGATACGCAGTATTTT.